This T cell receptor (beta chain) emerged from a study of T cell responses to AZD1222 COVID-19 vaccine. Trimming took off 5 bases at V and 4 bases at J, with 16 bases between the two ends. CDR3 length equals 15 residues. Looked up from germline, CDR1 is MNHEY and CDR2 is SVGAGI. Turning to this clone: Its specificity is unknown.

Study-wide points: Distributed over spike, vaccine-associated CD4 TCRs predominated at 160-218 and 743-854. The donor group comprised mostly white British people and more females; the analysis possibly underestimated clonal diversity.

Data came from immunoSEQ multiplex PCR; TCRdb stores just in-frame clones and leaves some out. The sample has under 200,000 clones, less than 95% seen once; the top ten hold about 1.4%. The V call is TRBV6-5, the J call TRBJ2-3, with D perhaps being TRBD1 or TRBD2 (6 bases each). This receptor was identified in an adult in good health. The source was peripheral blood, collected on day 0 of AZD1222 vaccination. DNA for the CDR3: TGTGCCAGCAGTAGGACAGCGGGTCTCTCAGATACGCAGTATTTT. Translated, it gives CASSRTAGLSDTQYF.